This T cell receptor beta chain was recorded in a study of PD-1 blockade in classical Hodgkin lymphoma. Each patient experienced a relapse that followed autologous stem cell transplantation, and brentuximab vedotin exposure varied. Patients' outcomes at their best amounted to complete response, partial response or progressive disease. TCRdb keeps only in-frame clones here, not all; method: immunoSEQ multiplex PCR. The table records 98,000 or so clones, roughly nine tenths of them present only once. About this clone itself: Its antigen is as yet unknown.

CDR1 and CDR2 from the germline V gene are SEHNR and FQNEAQ (reference sequence). Trimming left V 3 bases short and J 0 bases short, with 12 bases between. The CDR3 runs 16 residues. Study-level results: Healthy donors reportedly exceeded newly diagnosed patients in baseline TCR diversity. Individuals who commenced nivolumab within less than 1 year of ASCT were excluded.

The chain uses TRBV7-9 and TRBJ1-3; possible D gene TRBD1, 5 bases. The receptor's source is a human donor with classical Hodgkin lymphoma. Sequencing was performed on peripheral blood mononuclear cells (PBMCs), taken before the second cycle of nivolumab. CDR3 coding DNA: TGTGCCAGCAGCTTGGGGACCGAGAGCTCTGGAAACACCATATATTTT. Translation gives CASSLGTESSGNTIYF.